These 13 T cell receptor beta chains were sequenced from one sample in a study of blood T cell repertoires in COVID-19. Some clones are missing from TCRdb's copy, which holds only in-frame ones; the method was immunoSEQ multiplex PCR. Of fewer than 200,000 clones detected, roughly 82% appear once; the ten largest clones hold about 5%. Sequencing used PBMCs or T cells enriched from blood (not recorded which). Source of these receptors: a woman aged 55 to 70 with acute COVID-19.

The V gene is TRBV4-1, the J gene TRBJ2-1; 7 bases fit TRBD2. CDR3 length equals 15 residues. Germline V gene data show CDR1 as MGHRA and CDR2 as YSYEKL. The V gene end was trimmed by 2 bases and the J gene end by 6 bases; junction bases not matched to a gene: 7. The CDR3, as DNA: TGCGCCAGCAGCCAAACTTGGACTAGACGCAATGAGCAGTTCTTC. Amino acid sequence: CASSQTWTRRNEQFF.

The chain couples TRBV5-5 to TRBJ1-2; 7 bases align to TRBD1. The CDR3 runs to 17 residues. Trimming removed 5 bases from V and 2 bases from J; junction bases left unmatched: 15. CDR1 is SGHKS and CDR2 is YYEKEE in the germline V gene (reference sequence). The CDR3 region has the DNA TGTGCCAGCAGACCAAGCCCAACAGGGGCCTTAAACTATGGCTACACCTTC. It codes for CASRPSPTGALNYGYTF.

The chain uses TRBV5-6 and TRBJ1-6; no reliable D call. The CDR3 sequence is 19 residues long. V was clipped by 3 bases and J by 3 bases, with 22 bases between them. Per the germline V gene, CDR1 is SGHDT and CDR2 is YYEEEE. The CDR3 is CASSSIRRPSSCYNSPLHF. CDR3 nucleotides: TGTGCCAGCAGCTCCATACGGAGGCCCTCGAGCTGCTATAATTCACCCCTCCACTTT.

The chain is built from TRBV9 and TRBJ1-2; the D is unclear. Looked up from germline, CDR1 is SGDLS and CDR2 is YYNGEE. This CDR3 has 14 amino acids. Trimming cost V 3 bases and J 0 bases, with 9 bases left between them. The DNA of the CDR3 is TGTGCCAGCAGCGCACCTGGAGCTAACTATGGCTACACCTTC. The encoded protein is CASSAPGANYGYTF.

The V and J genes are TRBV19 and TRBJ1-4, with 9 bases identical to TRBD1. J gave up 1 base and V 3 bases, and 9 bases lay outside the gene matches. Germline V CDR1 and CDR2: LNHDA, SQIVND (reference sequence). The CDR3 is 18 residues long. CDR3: CASSMMGTGTGTNEKLFF. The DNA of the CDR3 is TGTGCCAGTAGTATGATGGGGACAGGGACTGGAACTAATGAAAAACTGTTTTTT.

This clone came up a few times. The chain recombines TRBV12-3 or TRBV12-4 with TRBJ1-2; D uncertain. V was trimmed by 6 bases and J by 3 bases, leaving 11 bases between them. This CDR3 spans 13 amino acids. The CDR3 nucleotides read TGTGCCAGCAGCCTCGACTCCTACTATGGCTACACCTTC. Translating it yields CASSLDSYYGYTF.

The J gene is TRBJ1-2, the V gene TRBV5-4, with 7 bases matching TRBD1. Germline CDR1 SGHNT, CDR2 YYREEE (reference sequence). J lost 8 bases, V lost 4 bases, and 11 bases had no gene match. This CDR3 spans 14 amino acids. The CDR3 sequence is CASSLQGPGGGYTF. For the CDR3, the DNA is TGTGCCAGCAGCCTACAGGGGCCCGGAGGAGGCTACACCTTC.

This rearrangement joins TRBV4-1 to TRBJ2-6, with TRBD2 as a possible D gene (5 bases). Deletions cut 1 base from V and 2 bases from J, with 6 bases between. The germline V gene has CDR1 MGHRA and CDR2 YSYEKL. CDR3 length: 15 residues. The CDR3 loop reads CASSQVGAGANVLTF. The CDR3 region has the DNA TGCGCCAGCAGCCAAGTCGGGGCTGGGGCCAACGTCCTGACTTTC.

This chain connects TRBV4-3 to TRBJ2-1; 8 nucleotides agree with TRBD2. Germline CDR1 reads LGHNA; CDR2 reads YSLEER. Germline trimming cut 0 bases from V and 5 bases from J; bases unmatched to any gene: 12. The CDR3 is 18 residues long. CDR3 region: CASSQDEIGGGTHNEQFF. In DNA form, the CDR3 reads TGCGCCAGCAGCCAAGATGAAATAGGCGGGGGGACTCACAATGAGCAGTTCTTC.

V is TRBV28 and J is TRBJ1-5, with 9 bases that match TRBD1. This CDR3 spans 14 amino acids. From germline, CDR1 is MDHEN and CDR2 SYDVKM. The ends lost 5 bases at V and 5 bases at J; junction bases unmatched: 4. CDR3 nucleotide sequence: TGTGCCAGCAGTCTGGGACAGGGATATCAGCCCCAGCATTTT. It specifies CASSLGQGYQPQHF.

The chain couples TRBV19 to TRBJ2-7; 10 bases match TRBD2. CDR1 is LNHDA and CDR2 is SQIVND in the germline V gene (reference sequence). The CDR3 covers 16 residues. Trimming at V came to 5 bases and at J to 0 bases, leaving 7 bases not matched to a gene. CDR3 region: CASSPRSGRASYEQYF. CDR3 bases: TGTGCCAGTAGTCCCCGGAGCGGGAGGGCCTCCTACGAGCAGTACTTC. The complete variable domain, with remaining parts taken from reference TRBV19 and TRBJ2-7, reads DGGITQSPKYLFRKEGQNVTLSCEQNLNHDAMYWYRQDPGQGLRLIYYSQIVNDFQKGDIAEGYSVSREKKESFPLTVTSAQKNPTAFYLCASSPRSGRASYEQYFGPGTRLTVT.

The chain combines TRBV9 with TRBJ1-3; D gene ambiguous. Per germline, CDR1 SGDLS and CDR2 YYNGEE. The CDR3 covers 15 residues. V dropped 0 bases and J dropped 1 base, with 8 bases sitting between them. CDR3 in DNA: TGTGCCAGCAGCGTAGCTCCAGTATCTGGAAACACCATATATTTT. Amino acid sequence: CASSVAPVSGNTIYF.

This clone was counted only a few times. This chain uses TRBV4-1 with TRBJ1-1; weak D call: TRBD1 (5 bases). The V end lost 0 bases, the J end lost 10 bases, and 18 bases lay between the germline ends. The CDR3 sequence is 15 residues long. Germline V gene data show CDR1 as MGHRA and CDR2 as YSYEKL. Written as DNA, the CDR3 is TGCGCCAGCAGCCAAGACGGGGGTGGGGGGTTCAGAGCTTTCTTT. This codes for CASSQDGGGGFRAFF.